Following are 5 T cell receptor beta chains from one sample sequenced in a study of cytomegalovirus exposure and HLA in healthy donors. A multiplex PCR was run with 60 Vbeta primers and 13 Jbeta primers. Sequencing used immunoSEQ multiplex PCR; TCRdb keeps in-frame clones, though not all of them. This table has 220,000 or so clones, about 70% appearing once. The material sequenced was PBMCs. The receptor set was obtained from a woman aged 25 to 39 in good health and CMV-seronegative.

Of note for this clone: A single base separates this from a much larger clone, so it may be a read error. Additional DNA sequences in this sample encode the identical CDR3. The chain has TRBV5-6 and TRBJ1-2, with 11 nucleotides matching TRBD1. Germline V CDR1 and CDR2: SGHDT, YYEEEE. This CDR3 contains 14 residues. This chain's CDR3 is CASSWTGGADGYTF. The CDR3 nucleotides read TGTGCCAGCAGCTGGACAGGGGGCGCGGATGGCTACACATTC.

Comments on this clone: The junction and the germline gene differ at one end; a read error may be behind it. The DNA for the CDR3 is TGTGCCAGCAGCTCAGACAGGGTCAATCAGCCCCGGCATTTT. Protein product: CASSSDRVNQPRHF. V gene TRBV7-9 combines with J gene TRBJ1-5; 7 positions match TRBD1. CDR3 length: 14 residues. CDR1 SEHNR and CDR2 FQNEAQ come from the germline V gene (reference sequence).

This clone showed up just once. The chain couples TRBV5-5 to TRBJ1-5; D ambiguous. Germline loops: CDR1 SGHKS, CDR2 YYEKEE (reference sequence). CDR3 length: 15 amino acids. V was trimmed by 0 bases and J by 0 bases, leaving 7 bases between them. CDR3 sequence: CASSLGGGSNQPQHF. The DNA for the CDR3 is TGTGCCAGCAGCTTGGGAGGTGGTAGCAATCAGCCCCAGCATTTT.

The rearrangement links TRBV19 to TRBJ2-7; D may be TRBD1 (6 bases). V shed 5 bases and J shed 5 bases, with 10 bases lying between them. This CDR3 contains 12 residues. The germline V gene has CDR1 LNHDA and CDR2 SQIVND (reference sequence). The CDR3 loop is CASSPSGDEQYF. The CDR3, as DNA: TGTGCCAGTAGTCCGTCAGGGGACGAGCAGTACTTC.

The chain recombines TRBV7-9 with TRBJ2-7; 7 bases align to TRBD1. This CDR3 is built from 16 residues. V lost 1 base, J lost 2 bases, and 8 bases stayed unmatched. Germline V CDR1 and CDR2: SEHNR, FQNEAQ (reference sequence). CDR3 residues: CASSLGGRGQTYEQYF. For the CDR3, the DNA is TGTGCCAGCAGCTTAGGGGGTAGGGGGCAGACCTACGAGCAGTACTTC.